The 17 T cell receptor beta chains reported below all come from one sample, sequenced in a study of siplizumab effects on memory and regulatory T cells. Sequenced by immunoSEQ multiplex PCR; TCRdb stores in-frame clones only, minus some. The sample has some 62,000 clones, 79% seen once. The material sequenced was memory CD4+ T cells sorted from blood. The receptors originated from a human donor in good health.

This clone occurred a few times. The chain uses TRBV7-9 and TRBJ2-5; D call uncertain. Germline V CDR1 and CDR2: SEHNR, FQNEAQ (reference sequence). This CDR3 has 13 amino acids. Trimming pared 2 bases from V and 5 bases from J, leaving 9 bases between. The CDR3 region is CASSLPHGETQYF. The DNA for the CDR3 is TGTGCCAGCAGCTTACCCCATGGCGAGACCCAGTACTTC.

V gene TRBV27 combines with J gene TRBJ1-6; D remains unclear. Germline assignment: CDR1 MNHEY and CDR2 SMNVEV (reference sequence). The CDR3 contains 12 residues. The V gene lost 2 bases and the J gene lost 8 bases, with 4 bases spanning the gap. This chain's CDR3 is CASSLPYSPLHF. The CDR3 nucleotides read TGTGCCAGCAGTTTACCCTATTCACCCCTCCACTTT.

This chain joins TRBV19 and TRBJ1-5, with 8 bases that match TRBD1. CDR1 LNHDA and CDR2 SQIVND come from the germline V gene (reference sequence). CDR3 length: 15 residues. The V and J ends lost 6 bases and 6 bases, in that order; junction bases with no gene match: 10. The DNA for the CDR3 is TGTGCCAGTAGGAAGGACAGGGTGGGAAGTCAGCCCCAGCATTTT. Encoded protein: CASRKDRVGSQPQHF.

This chain uses TRBV19 with TRBJ1-6; perhaps TRBD1 as D (5 bases). This CDR3 is 15 amino acids long. V was pared by 9 bases and J by 0 bases, with 12 bases between. Germline values: CDR1 LNHDA, CDR2 SQIVND (reference sequence). CDR3 sequence (DNA): TGTGCCAGCCGGGACTCAATCTCCTATAATTCACCCCTCCACTTT. Translation: CASRDSISYNSPLHF.

This sequence joins TRBV29-1 and TRBJ1-1; the D is unclear. V was cut by 6 bases and J by 1 base, with 12 bases left in between. The CDR3 is 13 residues long. Germline values: CDR1 SQVTM, CDR2 ANQGSEA. CDR3 region: CSVVKMANTEAFF. As DNA, the CDR3 is TGCAGCGTCGTGAAGATGGCGAACACTGAAGCTTTCTTT.

This chain links TRBV15 with TRBJ1-4; 12 nucleotides line up with TRBD1. CDR1 is LNHNV, CDR2 YYDKDF, per germline (reference sequence). V lost 0 bases and J lost 3; bases outside the gene matches: 17. The CDR3 is 22 amino acids. The CDR3 sequence: CATSRDHTPGQGAWGSNEKLFF. The CDR3 DNA reads TGTGCCACCAGCAGAGATCACACCCCGGGACAGGGGGCGTGGGGCTCTAATGAAAAACTGTTTTTT.

There are many counts of this clone. The chain uses TRBV7-9 and TRBJ2-3, with TRBD2 identical over 9 bases. V lost 0 bases and J lost 7; bases outside the gene matches: 8. The CDR3 covers 16 residues. Germline V gene sequence: CDR1 SEHNR, CDR2 FQNEAQ (reference sequence). The CDR3 sequence is CASSLAGSLAGHTQYF. In DNA, the CDR3 is TGTGCCAGCAGCTTAGCGGGTTCCCTAGCGGGGCATACGCAGTATTTT. Supplemented by reference TRBV7-9 and TRBJ2-3, the full variable domain reads DTGVSQNPRHKITKRGQNVTFRCDPISEHNRLYWYRQTLGQGPEFLTYFQNEAQLEKSRLLSDRFSAERPKGSFSTLEIQRTEQGDSAMYLCASSLAGSLAGHTQYFGPGTRLTVL.

The V gene is TRBV19, the J gene TRBJ2-1; TRBD2 matches 11 bases. The length of the CDR3 is 17 residues. Trimming cost V 1 base and J 8 bases; bases outside gene matches: 10. Germline V gene data show CDR1 as LNHDA and CDR2 as SQIVND (reference sequence). In DNA form, the CDR3 reads TGTGCCAGTAGTATAGCATTTAGCGGGGGGGCCTGGTATGAGCAGTTCTTC. This gives the protein CASSIAFSGGAWYEQFF. The variable domain in full, with the rest retrieved from reference TRBV19 and TRBJ2-1, is DGGITQSPKYLFRKEGQNVTLSCEQNLNHDAMYWYRQDPGQGLRLIYYSQIVNDFQKGDIAEGYSVSREKKESFPLTVTSAQKNPTAFYLCASSIAFSGGAWYEQFFGPGTRLTVL.

There are a few counts of this clone. The chain combines TRBV7-3 with TRBJ2-7; the match to TRBD1 covers 11 bases. Looked up from germline, CDR1 is SGHTA and CDR2 is FQGTGA. The CDR3 extends over 16 amino acids. V dropped 2 bases and J dropped 7; count of bases not matched to a gene: 10. CDR3 region: CASSLSPGQGAREQYF. In DNA, the CDR3 is TGTGCCAGCAGCTTATCCCCCGGACAGGGGGCTCGGGAGCAGTACTTC. The complete variable domain, with remaining parts taken from reference TRBV7-3 and TRBJ2-7, reads GAGVSQTPSNKVTEKGKYVELRCDPISGHTALYWYRQSLGQGPEFLIYFQGTGAADDSGLPNDRFFAVRPEGSVSTLKIQRTERGDSAVYLCASSLSPGQGAREQYFGPGTRLTVT.

The sample holds a few counts of this clone. This chain uses TRBV7-2 with TRBJ2-5; 12 positions agree with TRBD2. The length of the CDR3 is 16 residues. With 3 bases clipped from V and 5 bases from J, the junction kept 7 bases outside the gene matches. Germline V lookup: CDR1 SGHTA, CDR2 FQGNSA. The CDR3 DNA reads TGTGCCAGCAGCTTGCGGACTAGCGGGGTGGGGGAGACCCAGTACTTC. This codes for CASSLRTSGVGETQYF.

This clone was observed a handful of times. This sequence joins TRBV11-3 and TRBJ2-2, with D possibly matching TRBD1 (5 bases). CDR1 is SGHNT, CDR2 YENEEA, per germline. Deletions cut 4 bases from V and 5 bases from J, with 11 bases between. The CDR3 consists of 14 residues. CDR3 sequence (DNA): TGTGCCAGCAGCTCCCAAACAGGAACCGGGGAGCTGTTTTTT. This gives the protein CASSSQTGTGELFF.

The V and J genes are TRBV6-6 and TRBJ1-1; TRBD1 might be the D (6 bases). Germline lookup yields CDR1 MNHNY and CDR2 SVGAGI (reference sequence). V was cut by 0 bases and J by 8 bases, with 10 bases left in between. The CDR3 spans 13 residues. CDR3 protein: CASSYSGAGEAFF. CDR3 DNA sequence: TGTGCCAGCAGTTACTCGGGGGCGGGGGAAGCTTTCTTT.

V usage is TRBV7-3 and J usage is TRBJ2-7, with D perhaps TRBD2 (7 bases). This CDR3 has 15 residues. The V gene's germline CDR1 is SGHTA and CDR2 FQGTGA. Trimming cost V 2 bases and J 1 base, with 12 bases left between them. The CDR3 DNA is TGTGCCAGCAGCTTACAGGGAGGGGGATCCTACGAGCAGTACTTC. This gives the protein CASSLQGGGSYEQYF. The variable domain in full, with the rest retrieved from reference TRBV7-3 and TRBJ2-7, is GAGVSQTPSNKVTEKGKYVELRCDPISGHTALYWYRQSLGQGPEFLIYFQGTGAADDSGLPNDRFFAVRPEGSVSTLKIQRTERGDSAVYLCASSLQGGGSYEQYFGPGTRLTVT.

The genes are TRBV2 and TRBJ2-1, with TRBD1 identical over 7 bases. The V gene end was trimmed by 4 bases and the J gene end by 7 bases; junction bases not matched to a gene: 10. Looked up from germline, CDR1 is SNHLY and CDR2 is FYNNEI. The CDR3 is made up of 15 amino acids. The CDR3 DNA follows: TGTGCCAGCAGTGCAGAAGGGGGCCGGGTGAATGAGCAGTTCTTC. Its protein is CASSAEGGRVNEQFF.

The chain carries TRBV27 and TRBJ1-1; no clear D. This CDR3 has 13 amino acids. Germline-derived CDR1 and CDR2 are MNHEY and SMNVEV (reference sequence). V dropped 5 bases and J dropped 1 base, with 8 bases sitting between them. This CDR3 reads CASSPSSNTEAFF. CDR3 DNA: TGTGCCAGCAGTCCCTCTTCGAACACTGAAGCTTTCTTT.

This chain uses TRBV30 with TRBJ1-5, with D maybe TRBD1 (6 bases). V was pared by 1 base and J by 6 bases, with 13 bases between. The CDR3 sequence is 14 residues long. Germline loops: CDR1 GTSNPN, CDR2 SVGIG (reference sequence). The CDR3 sequence: CAWSDQGRGQPQHF. CDR3 DNA: TGTGCCTGGAGTGACCAGGGGAGAGGTCAGCCCCAGCATTTT.

The chain uses TRBV2 and TRBJ1-5, with 10 bases that match TRBD1. This CDR3 comprises 15 residues. Germline CDR1 and CDR2: SNHLY and FYNNEI. J was trimmed by 3 bases and V by 8 bases; bases with no gene match: 7. CDR3 DNA: TGTGCCAGCGGCGGGGACAGGGGAGTCAATCAGCCCCAGCATTTT. It encodes CASGGDRGVNQPQHF.